This TCR beta chain was profiled in a study of radiation and T cells in renal cell carcinoma. The time point here: blood 2 weeks post-SBRT. Treatment: 15 Gy SBRT to primary tumor, nephrectomy 4 weeks later. Radiation-treated patients gave blood at baseline, week 2 and week 4. The tumor was a clear cell renal cell carcinoma. Method: immunoSEQ multiplex PCR; TCRdb's copy keeps in-frame clones and lacks some. The data show about 130,000 clones, 88% seen once. The CDR3 length is 14 residues. V was clipped by 5 bases and J by 6 bases, with 14 bases between them. Per the germline V gene, CDR1 is MNHEY and CDR2 is SVGAGI.

This clonotype was sampled from a woman between 65 and 79 years old with renal cell carcinoma. Sample: blood, taken from a patient whose treatment included radiotherapy and nephrectomy. This rearrangement joins TRBV6-5 to TRBJ1-5, with D maybe TRBD1 (6 bases). As DNA, the CDR3 is TGTGCCAGCAGTCCGTGGGGGGCCGGTCAGCCCCAGCATTTT. This sequence encodes CASSPWGAGQPQHF.